This TCR beta chain was sequenced in a study of blood T cell repertoires in COVID-19. This CDR3 is built from 13 residues. V gave up 7 bases and J gave up 2 bases, with 8 bases separating them. From germline, CDR1 is LNHDA and CDR2 SQIVND (reference sequence). This table comes from immunoSEQ multiplex PCR, and its TCRdb copy is limited to in-frame clones, with some not included. The repertoire holds around 140,000 clones, with approximately 84% as singletons. The receptor was derived from a man aged 50-60 years in a cohort exposed to, infected with or recovered from COVID-19 (not recorded which). Sequenced sample: PBMCs or T cells enriched from blood (not recorded which). The J gene is TRBJ2-2, the V gene TRBV19; TRBD2 might be the D (6 bases). CDR3 sequence (DNA): TGTGCCAGTATCGGGGGAAACACCGGGGAGCTGTTTTTT. Protein product: CASIGGNTGELFF.